This is a list of T cell receptor beta chains from one sample in a study of T-cell reconstitution after alpha-beta-depleted transplantation in children. Each CDR3 protein gets one entry after TCRdb re-called the PCR reads with MiXCR. The sample has around 130,000 distinct CDR3 sequences; 9.7% are singletons. The sequencing here drew on PBMCs, mostly from graft donor cells, taken 180 days after TCRalphabeta/CD19-depleted stem cell transplant. The origin of the receptors is a girl under three years old who had a stem cell transplant for combined immunodeficiency, so the T cells may come from the graft donor. CDR3s include the opening cysteine and the closing phenylalanine or tryptophan. The order of the fields is J gene, V gene, clone size, D gene, CDR3 DNA, CDR3 protein. A D gene is named only where the DNA matches it firmly. Clone size is shown for a subset of rows, as once, few, many or a class of expanded clone.

TRBJ2-5 | TRBV19 | many | TRBD2 | TGTGCCAGTAGCTGGGGACTACACGAGACCCAGTACTTC | CASSWGLHETQYF
TRBJ2-2 | TRBV20-1 | few | . | TGCAGTGCTGGTGACTCCCGGGAGCTGTTTTTT | CSAGDSRELFF
TRBJ2-3 | TRBV10-3 | few | TRBD1 | TGTGCCACCGGACAGGATAGCACAGATACGCAGTATTTT | CATGQDSTDTQYF
TRBJ2-7 | TRBV4-2 | . | TRBD2 | TGTGCCAGCAGCCGATTAGCGGGGATAGGCTACGAGCAGTACTTC | CASSRLAGIGYEQYF
TRBJ2-1 | TRBV6-2/TRBV6-3 | few | . | TGTGCCAGCAGTATAGGGGGTGAGCAGTTCTTC | CASSIGGEQFF
TRBJ1-5 | TRBV29-1 | many | TRBD1 | TGCAGCGCGTGGACAGGGGGAAGTCAGCCCCAGCATTTT | CSAWTGGSQPQHF
TRBJ2-7 | TRBV12-3/TRBV12-4 | few | . | TGTGCCAGCAGTTCTGGGACAACCTACGAGCAGTACTTC | CASSSGTTYEQYF
TRBJ2-7 | TRBV10-3 | . | . | TGTGCCATCAGTGGATATCGGGGATTGAAAGATAAATCCTACGAGCAGTACTTC | CAISGYRGLKDKSYEQYF
TRBJ2-5 | TRBV10-2 | . | . | TGCGCCAGCAGTGGCATGGGACTTAGAGAGACCCAGTACTTC | CASSGMGLRETQYF
TRBJ2-1 | TRBV12-3/TRBV12-4 | many | . | TGTGCCAGCAGTTCAGATAACCATGAGCAGTTCTTC | CASSSDNHEQFF
TRBJ2-5 | TRBV20-1 | many | . | TGCAGTGCTAGAACCGGGGGAGAGACCCAGTACTTC | CSARTGGETQYF
TRBJ1-1 | TRBV18 | many | . | TGTGCCAGCTCACCAAGGGGCTTCTCCCCTGAAGCTTTCTTT | CASSPRGFSPEAFF
TRBJ1-2 | TRBV28 | few | . | TGTGCCAGCAGCCCCAACCTCAACTATGGCTACACCTTC | CASSPNLNYGYTF
TRBJ1-1 | TRBV28 | . | . | TGTGCCAGCAGTTTTCTGACAGGCATGAACACTGAAGCTTTCTTT | CASSFLTGMNTEAFF
TRBJ1-1 | TRBV19 | many | . | TGTGCCAGTAGTGGGCAGGGAGACGGCACTGAAGCTTTCTTT | CASSGQGDGTEAFF
TRBJ1-1 | TRBV7-9 | . | . | TGTGCCAGCACCCCGACAGATATGAACACTGAAGCTTTCTTT | CASTPTDMNTEAFF